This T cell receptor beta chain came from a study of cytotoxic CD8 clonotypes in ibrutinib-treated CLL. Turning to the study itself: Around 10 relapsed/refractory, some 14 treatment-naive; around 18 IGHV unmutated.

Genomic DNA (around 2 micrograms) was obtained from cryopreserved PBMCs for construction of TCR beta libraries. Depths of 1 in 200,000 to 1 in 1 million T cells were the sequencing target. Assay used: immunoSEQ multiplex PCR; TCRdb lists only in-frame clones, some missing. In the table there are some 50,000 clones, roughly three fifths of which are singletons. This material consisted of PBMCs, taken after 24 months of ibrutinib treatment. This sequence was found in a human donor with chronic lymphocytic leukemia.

The CDR3 DNA reads as TGTGCCAGCAGTTTAGGGCTAGCGGGAGGGACCCCTAGCACAGATACGCAGTATTTT. Its protein product is CASSLGLAGGTPSTDTQYF. The gene calls are TRBV28 and TRBJ2-3; 12 bases match TRBD2. CDR1 is MDHEN and CDR2 is SYDVKM in the germline V gene. The J segment lost 0 bases and the V segment lost 2 bases, leaving 9 bases of the junction unmatched. The CDR3 spans 19 residues.